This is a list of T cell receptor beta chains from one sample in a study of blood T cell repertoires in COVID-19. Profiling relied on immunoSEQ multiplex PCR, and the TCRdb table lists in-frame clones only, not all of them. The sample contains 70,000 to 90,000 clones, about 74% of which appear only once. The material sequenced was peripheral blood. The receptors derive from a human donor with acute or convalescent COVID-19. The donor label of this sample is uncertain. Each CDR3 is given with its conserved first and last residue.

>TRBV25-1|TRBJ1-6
CASMGQGNSPLHF
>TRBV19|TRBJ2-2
CASSIGQIYTGELFF
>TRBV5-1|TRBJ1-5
CASSLEGSPPQHF
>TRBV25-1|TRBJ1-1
CASSRPGMGTEAFF
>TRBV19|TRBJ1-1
CASSTPSVRVGEAFF
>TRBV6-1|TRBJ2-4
CASSEMSASRPAGLAKNIQYF
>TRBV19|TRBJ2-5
CASSIQGGETQYF
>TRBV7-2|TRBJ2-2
CASSSYRAVGELFF
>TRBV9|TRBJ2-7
CASSAAGTSSYEQYF
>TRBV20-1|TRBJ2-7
CSANDRGYEQYF
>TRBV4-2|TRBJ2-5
CASSQAPGGGETQYF
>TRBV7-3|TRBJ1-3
CASSLSRGEGNTIYF
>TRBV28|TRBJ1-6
CASSPTPDRRYNSPLHF
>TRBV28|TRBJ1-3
CASSLAGTSGNTIYF
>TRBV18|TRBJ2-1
CASSPLLADSEQFF
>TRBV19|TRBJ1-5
CASSMGGNQPQHF
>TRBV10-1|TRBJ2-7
CARGGPGEQYF
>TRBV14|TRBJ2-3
CASSQDRLAAGTDTQYF
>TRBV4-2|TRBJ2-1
CASSQEASSGRNEQFF
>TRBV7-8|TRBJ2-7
CASSFVDTGTGEQYF
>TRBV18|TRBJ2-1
CASSSSGQRNEQFF
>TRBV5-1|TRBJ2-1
CASDPGTTNNEQFF
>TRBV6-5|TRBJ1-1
CAEGAMNTEAFF
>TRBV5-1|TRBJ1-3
CASRQGAVYSGNTIYF
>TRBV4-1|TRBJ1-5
CASRPGHSSNQPQHF
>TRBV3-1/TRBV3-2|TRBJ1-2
CASSQVADIYGYTF
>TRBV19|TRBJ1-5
CASSDRLRQPQHF
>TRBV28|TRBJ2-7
CASSFFGSGGEQYF
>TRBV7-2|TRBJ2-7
CASSLSSGRYEQYF
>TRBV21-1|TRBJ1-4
CAAAGDKNEKLFF
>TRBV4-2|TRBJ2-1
CASSQVGTLYNEQFF
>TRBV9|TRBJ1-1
CASSFRTTGEAFF
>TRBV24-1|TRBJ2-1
CATSDARDRNSYNEQFF
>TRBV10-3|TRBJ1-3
CAISRDRIGSGNTIYF
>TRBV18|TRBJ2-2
CASLDGTTWDTGELFF
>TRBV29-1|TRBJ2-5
CSGGGGIGETQYF
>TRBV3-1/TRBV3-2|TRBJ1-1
CASSHPTGSAFF
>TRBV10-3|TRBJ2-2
CAINQGGGELFF
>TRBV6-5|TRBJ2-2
CASSKGHLLTGELFF